This TCR beta chain was identified during a study of shared clonotypes between healthy human individuals. At the level of the study: CD4 naive cells filled three plates per donor, CD4 memory three, CD8 naive two and CD8 memory one. Points from the study as a whole: Of the naive CD4 clonotypes, about 5% were shared across a handful of donors.

CD45RA+ naive and CD45RA-negative memory subsets were separated from CD4+ cells. Measured with immunoSEQ multiplex PCR; TCRdb has only the in-frame clones, and not every one. The data contain approximately 2.4 million clones, nearly 97% of them singletons. V was clipped by 4 bases and J by 13 bases; unmatched bases: 9. The CDR3 totals 13 residues. Looked up from germline, CDR1 is MNHEY and CDR2 is SVGAGI. On this clone itself: Its antigen is not identified.

Sequenced sample: naive CD4+ T cells sorted from blood. Subset in this sample: CD45RA+ positively selected. The chain combines TRBV6-5 with TRBJ2-2; TRBD2 aligns across 7 bases. This clonotype was sampled from a man aged 18 to 29 in good health. The CDR3 coding sequence is TGTGCCAGCAGTTCGCGGGAGATCTTCGGGCTGTTTTTT. Its protein product is CASSSREIFGLFF.